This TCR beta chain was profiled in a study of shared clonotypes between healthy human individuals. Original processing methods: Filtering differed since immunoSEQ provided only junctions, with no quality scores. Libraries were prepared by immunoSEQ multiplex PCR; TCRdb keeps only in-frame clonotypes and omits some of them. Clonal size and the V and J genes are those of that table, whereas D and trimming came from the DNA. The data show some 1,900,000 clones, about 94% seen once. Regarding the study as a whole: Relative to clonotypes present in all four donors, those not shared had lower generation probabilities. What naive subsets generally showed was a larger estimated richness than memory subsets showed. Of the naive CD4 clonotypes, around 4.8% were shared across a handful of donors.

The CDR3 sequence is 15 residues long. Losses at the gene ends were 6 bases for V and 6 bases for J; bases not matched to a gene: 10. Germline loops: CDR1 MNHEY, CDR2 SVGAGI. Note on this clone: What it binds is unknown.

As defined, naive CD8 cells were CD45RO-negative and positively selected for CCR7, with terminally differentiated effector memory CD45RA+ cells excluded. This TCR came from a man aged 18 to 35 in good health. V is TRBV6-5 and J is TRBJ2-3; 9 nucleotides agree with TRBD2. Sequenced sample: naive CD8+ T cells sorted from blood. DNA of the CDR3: TGTGCCAGCAGCTCCCCCCTAGCGGGAACGGATACGCAGTATTTT. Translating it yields CASSSPLAGTDTQYF.